This is a list of T cell receptor beta chains from one sample in a study of identical twins. TCRdb re-derived calls from the 5' RACE reads in MiXCR, one entry per CDR3 protein. Of approximately 1.8 million distinct CDR3 sequences in the sample, less than 35% are singletons; the top ten hold under 0.35%. The sample was cord blood. The receptors shown here come from a newborn girl in good health. Each CDR3 is given with its conserved first and last residue. Each record gives: V gene, clone size, J gene, D gene, CDR3 protein, CDR3 DNA. D genes are given only for firm matches. Size is stated for part of the rows, as once, few or many counts, or as a class when the clone is expanded.

v_call: TRBV27; clone_size: NA; j_call: TRBJ2-4; d_call: NA; cdr3_aa: CASSLVYSNEQYF; cdr3_nt: TGTGCCAGCAGTCTTGTGTACTCCAATGAGCAGTACTTC
v_call: TRBV5-1; clone_size: NA; j_call: TRBJ2-1; d_call: TRBD2; cdr3_aa: CASSLWGLAGYSEQFF; cdr3_nt: TGCGCCAGCAGCTTGTGGGGACTAGCGGGGTACAGTGAGCAGTTCTTC
v_call: TRBV7-8; clone_size: NA; j_call: TRBJ1-2; d_call: NA; cdr3_aa: CASSLATVVLNYGYTF; cdr3_nt: TGTGCCAGCAGCTTAGCTACAGTTGTCCTTAACTATGGCTACACCTTC
v_call: TRBV11-2; clone_size: NA; j_call: TRBJ2-7; d_call: TRBD2; cdr3_aa: CASSPIAGAYNEQYF; cdr3_nt: TGTGCCAGCAGCCCCATAGCGGGGGCCTACAATGAGCAGTACTTC
v_call: TRBV6-2/TRBV6-3; clone_size: NA; j_call: TRBJ1-1; d_call: NA; cdr3_aa: CASSYTTGLNTEAFF; cdr3_nt: TGTGCCAGCAGTTACACGACGGGCCTGAACACTGAAGCTTTCTTT
v_call: TRBV5-1; clone_size: NA; j_call: TRBJ1-1; d_call: NA; cdr3_aa: CASRLLLGGTEAFF; cdr3_nt: TGCGCCAGCCGACTCCTTTTGGGGGGCACTGAAGCTTTCTTT
v_call: TRBV15; clone_size: few; j_call: TRBJ2-7; d_call: NA; cdr3_aa: CATSRDQGRVYEQYF; cdr3_nt: TGTGCCACCAGCAGAGATCAAGGCAGAGTCTACGAGCAGTACTTC
v_call: TRBV27; clone_size: NA; j_call: TRBJ2-1; d_call: TRBD1; cdr3_aa: CASSLSDRPGEQFF; cdr3_nt: TGTGCCAGCAGTTTATCGGACAGGCCCGGTGAGCAGTTCTTC
v_call: TRBV12-5; clone_size: few; j_call: TRBJ1-1; d_call: TRBD1; cdr3_aa: CASGLGQGNEAFF; cdr3_nt: TGTGCTAGTGGTCTCGGACAGGGGAATGAAGCTTTCTTT
v_call: TRBV2; clone_size: NA; j_call: TRBJ1-2; d_call: NA; cdr3_aa: CASSAVPYGYTF; cdr3_nt: TGTGCCAGCAGCGCGGTCCCCTATGGCTACACCTTC
v_call: TRBV27; clone_size: NA; j_call: TRBJ2-3; d_call: TRBD1; cdr3_aa: CASSSWGTGGADTQYF; cdr3_nt: TGTGCCAGCAGTTCGTGGGGGACAGGGGGCGCAGATACGCAGTATTTT
v_call: TRBV20-1; clone_size: NA; j_call: TRBJ1-2; d_call: NA; cdr3_aa: CSAHFYGYTF; cdr3_nt: TGCAGTGCTCACTTCTATGGCTACACCTTC
v_call: TRBV10-3; clone_size: many; j_call: TRBJ2-5; d_call: NA; cdr3_aa: CAIRASSKETQYF; cdr3_nt: TGTGCCATCAGGGCTTCATCAAAAGAGACCCAGTACTTC
v_call: TRBV20-1; clone_size: NA; j_call: TRBJ2-1; d_call: TRBD2; cdr3_aa: CSARTRAGGQFF; cdr3_nt: TGCAGTGCTAGAACACGGGCGGGGGGCCAGTTCTTC
v_call: TRBV29-1; clone_size: few; j_call: TRBJ1-5; d_call: NA; cdr3_aa: CSVDSAGNGQPQHF; cdr3_nt: TGCAGCGTTGATAGCGCGGGGAATGGTCAGCCCCAGCATTTT
v_call: TRBV5-1; clone_size: NA; j_call: TRBJ2-3; d_call: NA; cdr3_aa: CASSFYGRGDTQYF; cdr3_nt: TGCGCCAGCAGCTTCTACGGTCGAGGCGATACGCAGTATTTT
v_call: TRBV7-9; clone_size: NA; j_call: TRBJ2-2; d_call: TRBD2; cdr3_aa: CASSRDYLTGELFF; cdr3_nt: TGTGCCAGCAGCCGGGACTACCTCACCGGGGAGCTGTTTTTT
v_call: TRBV5-6; clone_size: NA; j_call: TRBJ2-1; d_call: NA; cdr3_aa: CASKLLNWNEQFF; cdr3_nt: TGTGCCAGCAAGCTCCTTAACTGGAATGAGCAGTTCTTC
v_call: TRBV28; clone_size: NA; j_call: TRBJ1-4; d_call: NA; cdr3_aa: CASSLAAFNEKLFF; cdr3_nt: TGTGCCAGCAGTTTAGCCGCATTTAATGAAAAACTGTTTTTT
v_call: TRBV20-1; clone_size: few; j_call: TRBJ2-3; d_call: NA; cdr3_aa: CSAHHHTDTQYF; cdr3_nt: TGCAGTGCACACCACCACACAGATACGCAGTATTTT
v_call: TRBV20-1; clone_size: NA; j_call: TRBJ1-3; d_call: NA; cdr3_aa: CSARDHSGNTIYF; cdr3_nt: TGCAGTGCTAGAGATCACTCTGGAAACACCATATATTTT
v_call: TRBV20-1; clone_size: NA; j_call: TRBJ1-2; d_call: NA; cdr3_aa: CSARSGDGYGYTF; cdr3_nt: TGCAGTGCTAGGTCGGGTGACGGCTATGGCTACACCTTC
v_call: TRBV20-1; clone_size: NA; j_call: TRBJ2-1; d_call: TRBD2; cdr3_aa: CSTRVSGSTNEQFF; cdr3_nt: TGCAGTACTAGAGTTAGCGGGAGTACGAATGAGCAGTTCTTC
v_call: TRBV12-3/TRBV12-4; clone_size: NA; j_call: TRBJ2-3; d_call: TRBD2; cdr3_aa: CASSPRPGLTRTDTQYF; cdr3_nt: TGTGCCAGCAGTCCTCGACCGGGACTAACTAGAACAGATACGCAGTATTTT
v_call: TRBV12-3/TRBV12-4; clone_size: NA; j_call: TRBJ2-7; d_call: TRBD2; cdr3_aa: CASSFWAGGTEQYF; cdr3_nt: TGTGCCAGCAGTTTTTGGGCGGGGGGGACCGAGCAGTACTTC
v_call: TRBV29-1; clone_size: NA; j_call: TRBJ1-1; d_call: NA; cdr3_aa: CSVCTNLRHTEAFF; cdr3_nt: TGCAGCGTTTGTACAAACCTGAGGCACACTGAAGCTTTCTTT
v_call: TRBV5-1; clone_size: few; j_call: TRBJ2-7; d_call: NA; cdr3_aa: CASSLVVLAYEQYF; cdr3_nt: TGCGCCAGCAGCTTGGTAGTACTAGCTTACGAGCAGTACTTC
v_call: TRBV5-4; clone_size: NA; j_call: TRBJ2-7; d_call: NA; cdr3_aa: CASGFLEGREQYF; cdr3_nt: TGTGCCAGCGGATTTTTGGAGGGGAGGGAGCAGTACTTC
v_call: TRBV7-2; clone_size: NA; j_call: TRBJ2-3; d_call: TRBD2; cdr3_aa: CASSLEDGRRSADTQYF; cdr3_nt: TGTGCCAGCAGCTTAGAGGACGGGAGGAGGTCGGCAGATACGCAGTATTTT
v_call: TRBV6-1; clone_size: NA; j_call: TRBJ2-4; d_call: NA; cdr3_aa: CASSLGSIAKNIQYF; cdr3_nt: TGTGCCAGCAGTCTAGGCAGCATAGCCAAAAACATTCAGTACTTC
v_call: TRBV7-6; clone_size: few; j_call: TRBJ2-3; d_call: NA; cdr3_aa: CASSLVVRGTDTQYF; cdr3_nt: TGTGCCAGCAGCTTAGTCGTTCGGGGCACAGATACGCAGTATTTT
v_call: TRBV5-4; clone_size: NA; j_call: TRBJ1-2; d_call: NA; cdr3_aa: CASSLNMGNYGYTF; cdr3_nt: TGTGCCAGCAGCTTGAATATGGGGAACTATGGCTACACCTTC
v_call: TRBV4-1; clone_size: NA; j_call: TRBJ2-7; d_call: NA; cdr3_aa: CASSPLTCGAYEQYF; cdr3_nt: TGCGCCAGCAGCCCCTTGACTTGCGGGGCTTACGAGCAGTACTTC
v_call: TRBV10-3; clone_size: NA; j_call: TRBJ1-1; d_call: NA; cdr3_aa: CAISGRQGGTEAFF; cdr3_nt: TGTGCCATCAGTGGCCGCCAGGGAGGTACTGAAGCTTTCTTT
v_call: TRBV19; clone_size: NA; j_call: TRBJ2-1; d_call: NA; cdr3_aa: CASTQDLYNEQFF; cdr3_nt: TGTGCCAGTACCCAAGACTTGTACAATGAGCAGTTCTTC
v_call: TRBV20-1; clone_size: NA; j_call: TRBJ2-3; d_call: TRBD2; cdr3_aa: CSAPSGGVTDTQYF; cdr3_nt: TGCAGCGCCCCTAGCGGGGGAGTCACAGATACGCAGTATTTT
v_call: TRBV27; clone_size: NA; j_call: TRBJ2-7; d_call: NA; cdr3_aa: CASSLSRTRNEQYF; cdr3_nt: TGTGCCAGCAGTTTATCCCGGACACGGAACGAGCAGTACTTC
v_call: TRBV10-3; clone_size: NA; j_call: TRBJ2-5; d_call: NA; cdr3_aa: CAISELASQETQYF; cdr3_nt: TGTGCCATCAGTGAACTGGCCAGTCAAGAGACCCAGTACTTC
v_call: TRBV12-3/TRBV12-4; clone_size: few; j_call: TRBJ2-3; d_call: TRBD1; cdr3_aa: CASRGTGSVSVDTQYF; cdr3_nt: TGTGCCAGCAGGGGGACAGGGTCGGTTTCGGTAGATACGCAGTATTTT
v_call: TRBV12-5; clone_size: NA; j_call: TRBJ1-5; d_call: NA; cdr3_aa: CASGLDHRVKHF; cdr3_nt: TGTGCTAGTGGTTTGGACCACCGGGTCAAGCATTTT
v_call: TRBV20-1; clone_size: NA; j_call: TRBJ1-3; d_call: TRBD1; cdr3_aa: CSAMTGGGNTIYF; cdr3_nt: TGCAGTGCAATGACAGGGGGTGGAAACACCATATATTTT
v_call: TRBV20-1; clone_size: NA; j_call: TRBJ2-6; d_call: NA; cdr3_aa: CSASLLFRDRANVLTF; cdr3_nt: TGCAGTGCTAGCCTCCTTTTTCGGGACAGGGCCAACGTCCTGACTTTC
v_call: TRBV4-1; clone_size: few; j_call: TRBJ1-2; d_call: NA; cdr3_aa: CASSQDNANYGYTF; cdr3_nt: TGCGCCAGCAGCCAAGATAATGCTAACTATGGCTACACCTTC
v_call: TRBV28; clone_size: NA; j_call: TRBJ2-1; d_call: NA; cdr3_aa: CASSLFWGERGNEQFF; cdr3_nt: TGTGCCAGCAGTCTCTTTTGGGGGGAGAGGGGCAATGAGCAGTTCTTC
v_call: TRBV27; clone_size: NA; j_call: TRBJ1-6; d_call: TRBD1; cdr3_aa: CASSWGQGYSPLHF; cdr3_nt: TGTGCCAGCAGTTGGGGACAGGGTTATTCACCCCTCCACTTT
v_call: TRBV4-2; clone_size: many; j_call: TRBJ1-2; d_call: TRBD1; cdr3_aa: CASSPGTGNGYTF; cdr3_nt: TGTGCCAGCAGCCCCGGGACAGGGAATGGCTACACCTTC
v_call: TRBV10-3; clone_size: NA; j_call: TRBJ2-7; d_call: NA; cdr3_aa: CAISACRGEQYF; cdr3_nt: TGTGCCATCAGTGCCTGCAGGGGCGAGCAGTACTTC
v_call: TRBV9; clone_size: few; j_call: TRBJ2-3; d_call: TRBD2; cdr3_aa: CASTHGLAHTDTQYF; cdr3_nt: TGTGCCAGCACCCACGGACTAGCGCACACAGATACGCAGTATTTT